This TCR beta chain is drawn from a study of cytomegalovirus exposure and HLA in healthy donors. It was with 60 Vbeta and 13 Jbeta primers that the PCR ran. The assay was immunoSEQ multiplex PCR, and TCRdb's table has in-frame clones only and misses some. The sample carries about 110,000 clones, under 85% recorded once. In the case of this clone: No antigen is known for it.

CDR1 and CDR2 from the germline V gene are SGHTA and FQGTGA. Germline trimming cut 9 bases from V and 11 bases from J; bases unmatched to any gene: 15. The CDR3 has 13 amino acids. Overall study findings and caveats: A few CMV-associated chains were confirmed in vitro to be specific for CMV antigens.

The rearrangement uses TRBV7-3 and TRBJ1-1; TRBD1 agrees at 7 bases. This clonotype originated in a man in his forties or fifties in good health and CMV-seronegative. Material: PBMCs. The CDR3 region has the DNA TGTGCCAGTCTTCCAGGGACAGTGGAGCCCGCTTTCTTT. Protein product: CASLPGTVEPAFF.